The 12 T cell receptor beta chains presented below share a single source sample, sequenced in a study of cytomegalovirus exposure and HLA in healthy donors. PCR used 60 Vbeta primers and 13 Jbeta primers. The method was immunoSEQ multiplex PCR; TCRdb's version includes in-frame clones alone and lacks a portion of them. The table lists roughly 100,000 clones, just over 70% of them singletons. The material sequenced was PBMCs. These receptors all come from a boy younger than 18 in good health and CMV-seronegative.

The rearrangement links TRBV5-6 to TRBJ2-7, with 7 bases aligning to TRBD1. The CDR3 is made up of 16 amino acids. Germline V gene sequence: CDR1 SGHDT, CDR2 YYEEEE. Unmatched junction bases numbered 11, after V lost 5 bases and J lost 0 bases. CDR3 bases: TGTGCCAGCAGTTCCGGGACAGCCCCGAGCTCCTACGAGCAGTACTTC. Amino acids: CASSSGTAPSSYEQYF. The full variable domain, rest sourced from reference TRBV5-6 and TRBJ2-7, is DAGVTQSPTHLIKTRGQQVTLRCSPKSGHDTVSWYQQALGQGPQFIFQYYEEEERQRGNFPDRFSGHQFPNYSSELNVNALLLGDSALYLCASSSGTAPSSYEQYFGPGTRLTVT.

A few counts support this clone. The rearrangement links TRBV30 to TRBJ2-7; 11 positions match TRBD2. Losses at the gene ends were 0 bases for V and 9 bases for J; bases not matched to a gene: 7. Germline CDR1 reads GTSNPN; CDR2 reads SVGIG (reference sequence). This CDR3 has 14 residues. CDR3 bases: TGTGCCTGGAGTGTTTTAGCGGGAGGGCCGGGGCAGTACTTC. This gives the protein CAWSVLAGGPGQYF.

The rearrangement joins TRBV13 to TRBJ2-7; D may be TRBD1 (6 bases). Germline CDR1 PRHDT, CDR2 FYEKMQ (reference sequence). Trimming removed 5 bases from V and 11 bases from J, with 16 bases in between. The CDR3 sequence is 12 residues long. This CDR3 reads CASSLAPGTKYF. In nucleotides, the CDR3 is TGTGCCAGCAGCCTCGCCCCTGGGACAAAGTACTTC.

This clone has a handful of counts. The chain joins TRBV30 to TRBJ1-1; D not resolved. V was shortened by 3 bases and J by 3 bases, with 11 bases between the two germline ends. The CDR3 covers 13 residues. Germline V gives CDR1 GTSNPN, CDR2 SVGIG (reference sequence). The CDR3, as DNA: TGTGCCTGGAGGGTAGAGGCCCACACTGAAGCTTTCTTT. This encodes CAWRVEAHTEAFF.

The rearrangement links TRBV2 to TRBJ2-7, with 7 bases that match TRBD2. V was pared by 5 bases and J by 7 bases, with 14 bases of the junction left unmatched. The CDR3 is 15 amino acids. Germline loops: CDR1 SNHLY, CDR2 FYNNEI. This CDR3 is CASSRFTSEYGEQYF. The CDR3 nucleotides read TGTGCCAGCAGTCGGTTTACTAGCGAATACGGTGAGCAGTACTTC.

The chain joins TRBV5-6 to TRBJ1-1, with 7 bases identical to TRBD1. The CDR3 contains 15 residues. The V segment lost 4 bases and the J segment 2 bases; nucleotides outside the gene matches: 8. Germline V gene sequence: CDR1 SGHDT, CDR2 YYEEEE. The CDR3 sequence: CASSPETGLNTEAFF. In DNA form, the CDR3 reads TGTGCCAGCAGCCCCGAGACAGGGCTAAACACTGAAGCTTTCTTT. Supplemented by reference TRBV5-6 and TRBJ1-1, the full variable domain reads DAGVTQSPTHLIKTRGQQVTLRCSPKSGHDTVSWYQQALGQGPQFIFQYYEEEERQRGNFPDRFSGHQFPNYSSELNVNALLLGDSALYLCASSPETGLNTEAFFGQGTRLTVV.

The CDR3 bases are TGTGCCAGCAGTTACTCCGGGACAGGGTTATACTTC. The encoded protein is CASSYSGTGLYF. This chain links TRBV6-5 with TRBJ2-5; 9 bases agree with TRBD1. Per germline, CDR1 MNHEY and CDR2 SVGAGI. The CDR3 sequence is 12 residues long. Trimming at V came to 0 bases and at J to 14 bases, leaving 4 bases not matched to a gene.

The rearrangement links TRBV19 to TRBJ1-2; 10 positions agree with TRBD1. This CDR3 contains 12 residues. The V gene's germline CDR1 is LNHDA and CDR2 SQIVND (reference sequence). V lost 10 bases, J lost 8 bases, and 7 bases stayed unmatched. The CDR3 spells CATWTGGAGYTF. In nucleotides, the CDR3 is TGTGCCACCTGGACAGGGGGAGCCGGCTACACCTTC.

J is TRBJ1-1 and V is TRBV19, with 9 bases lining up with TRBD1. The CDR3 spans 16 residues. J gave up 0 bases and V 5 bases, and 7 bases lay outside the gene matches. Per germline, CDR1 LNHDA and CDR2 SQIVND (reference sequence). The CDR3 DNA reads TGTGCCAGTAGTCCCTCGGGACAGGGAATGAACACTGAAGCTTTCTTT. The encoded protein is CASSPSGQGMNTEAFF.

This chain uses TRBV6-5 with TRBJ2-7; unclear D gene. This CDR3 contains 14 residues. Germline V lookup: CDR1 MNHEY, CDR2 SVGAGI. V was pared by 4 bases and J by 2 bases, with 12 bases between. The CDR3 reads CASSSQYTAYEQYF. The CDR3 coding sequence is TGTGCCAGCAGTTCCCAGTACACCGCCTACGAGCAGTACTTC.

The chain combines TRBV19 with TRBJ1-2; D gene unclear. Trimming took 6 bases from V and 5 from J, leaving 13 bases between them. Germline V lookup: CDR1 LNHDA, CDR2 SQIVND (reference sequence). The CDR3 is 13 amino acids. CDR3 sequence reads: CASRSTVLYGYTF. The CDR3 DNA follows: TGTGCCAGTAGGAGCACAGTGTTGTATGGCTACACCTTC.

This chain connects TRBV6-5 to TRBJ2-2; D gene uncertain. The germline gives CDR1 MNHEY, CDR2 SVGAGI. This CDR3 has 14 amino acids. V was clipped by 6 bases and J by 6 bases, with 14 bases between them. The CDR3 coding sequence is TGTGCCAGCAGGCTGGGCCGAAACGCCGGGGAGCTGTTTTTT. Protein sequence: CASRLGRNAGELFF.